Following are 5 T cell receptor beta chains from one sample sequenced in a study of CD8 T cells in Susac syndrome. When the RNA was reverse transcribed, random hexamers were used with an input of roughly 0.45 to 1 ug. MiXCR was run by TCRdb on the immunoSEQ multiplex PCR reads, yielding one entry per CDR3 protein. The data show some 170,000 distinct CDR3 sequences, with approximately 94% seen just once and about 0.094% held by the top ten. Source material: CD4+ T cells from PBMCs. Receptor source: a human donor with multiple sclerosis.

The CDR3 bases are TGCAGTGCTAGATCCTCTAGCGGGAGGGCCATCTACGAGCAGTACTTC. It is translated as CSARSSSGRAIYEQYF. V usage is TRBV20-1 and J usage is TRBJ2-7; TRBD2 agrees at 12 bases. The CDR3 sequence is 16 residues long. V shed 2 bases and J 3 bases; nucleotides not matched to a gene: 8. The germline CDR1 and CDR2 sequences are DFQATT and SNEGSKA (reference sequence).

In nucleotides, the CDR3 is TGCGCCAGCAGCTCTCATTACGGGACTAGCGGGAGGAAGACCCAGTACTTC. Translating it yields CASSSHYGTSGRKTQYF. V and J are TRBV4-3 and TRBJ2-5; 15 bases map to TRBD2. With V trimmed by 5 bases and J by 6 bases, 10 bases remained unmatched. CDR3 size: 17 residues. Germline lookup yields CDR1 LGHNA and CDR2 YSLEER.

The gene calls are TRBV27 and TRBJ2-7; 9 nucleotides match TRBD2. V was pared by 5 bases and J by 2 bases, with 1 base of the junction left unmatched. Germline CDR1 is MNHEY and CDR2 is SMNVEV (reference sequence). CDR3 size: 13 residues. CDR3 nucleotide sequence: TGTGCCAGCAGTATAGCGGGGGCCTACGAGCAGTACTTC. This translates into CASSIAGAYEQYF.

This CDR3 is CASSLALAGVNEQFF. The CDR3 nucleotides read TGTGCCAGCAGCTTAGCGTTAGCGGGAGTCAATGAGCAGTTCTTC. J is TRBJ2-1 and V is TRBV7-8, with 9 bases that match TRBD2. The germline gives CDR1 SGHVS, CDR2 FQNEAQ. CDR3 length: 15 amino acids. Losses at the gene ends were 0 bases for V and 6 bases for J; bases not matched to a gene: 3.

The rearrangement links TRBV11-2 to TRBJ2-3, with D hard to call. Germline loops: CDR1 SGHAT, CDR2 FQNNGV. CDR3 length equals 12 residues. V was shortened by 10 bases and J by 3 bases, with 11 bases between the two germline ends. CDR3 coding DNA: TGTGCCACGGTGAGGTGGACAGATACGCAGTATTTT. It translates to CATVRWTDTQYF.